This T cell receptor beta chain was obtained from a study of cytomegalovirus exposure and HLA in healthy donors. The PCR employed 60 Vbeta primers together with 13 Jbeta primers. Data came from immunoSEQ multiplex PCR; TCRdb stores just in-frame clones and leaves some out. This sample yields approximately 100,000 clones, of which 75% to 80% are seen a single time; 12% belongs to the top ten. The CDR3 extends over 12 amino acids. Germline V gene lookup returns CDR1 ENHRY and CDR2 SYGVKD. V lost 3 bases, J lost 4 bases, and 4 bases lay in between. This clone has a handful of counts. The sample comprised PBMCs. This receptor was identified in a middle-aged woman in good health and CMV-seropositive. The chain recombines TRBV10-3 with TRBJ1-5; D is ambiguous. The CDR3 loop is CAISDLNQPQHF. The CDR3 DNA sequence: TGTGCCATCAGTGACCTAAATCAGCCCCAGCATTTT.